Below, 22 T cell receptor beta chains from the same sample are listed, as sequenced in a study of T cells in Graves' hyperthyroidism and ophthalmopathy. It was RNA transcripts that yielded the amplified TCR beta CDR3 regions. An initial round of RT-PCR targeting the TCR CDR3 relied on the HTBI primer set. TCRdb processed the multiplex PCR reads anew with MiXCR; each CDR3 protein has one entry. In the table there are around 270,000 distinct CDR3 sequences, approximately 18% of which are singletons. Sequencing was performed on blood. The receptors shown here come from a man aged 50 to 59 with Graves' ophthalmopathy.

V gene TRBV20-1 combines with J gene TRBJ2-2, with D possibly being TRBD2 (5 bases). This CDR3 contains 13 residues. Germline V lookup: CDR1 DFQATT, CDR2 SNEGSKA (reference sequence). Trimming took 3 bases from V and 2 from J, leaving 7 bases between them. The DNA of the CDR3 is TGCAGTGCTAGGACTACCAACACCGGGGAGCTGTTTTTT. Translation: CSARTTNTGELFF.

This clonotype was found many times. The chain carries TRBV2 and TRBJ1-5, with D unclear. Trimming took 5 bases from V and 4 from J, leaving 15 bases between them. This CDR3 contains 15 residues. Germline assignment: CDR1 SNHLY and CDR2 FYNNEI. The CDR3 DNA follows: TGTGCCAGCAGTAGGGCGGCGGTGCAAAATCAGCCCCAGCATTTT. Amino acids: CASSRAAVQNQPQHF. Full variable domain (outside the CDR3, taken from reference TRBV2 and TRBJ1-5): EPEVTQTPSHQVTQMGQEVILRCVPISNHLYFYWYRQILGQKVEFLVSFYNNEISEKSEIFDDQFSVERPDGSNFTLKIRSTKLEDSAMYFCASSRAAVQNQPQHFGDGTRLSIL.

This clonotype was detected only a few times. The CDR3 here is CASSRRGRGASTDTQYF. CDR3 in DNA: TGTGCCAGCAGCCGTCGAGGACGGGGTGCGAGCACAGATACGCAGTATTTT. The chain couples TRBV13 to TRBJ2-3, with D possibly TRBD2 on 5 matching bases. The ends were cut back, 5 bases at V and 0 bases at J, with 18 bases in the middle. This CDR3 spans 17 amino acids. CDR1 and CDR2 from the germline V gene are PRHDT and FYEKMQ (reference sequence).

This clonotype has more than one count but fewer than ten. The chain employs TRBV18 and TRBJ2-2; 16 bases fit TRBD2. The V gene end was trimmed by 0 bases and the J gene end by 5 bases; junction bases not matched to a gene: 6. This CDR3 region has 19 residues. Germline CDR1 KGHSH, CDR2 LQKENI. The CDR3 nucleotides are TGTGCCAGCTCACCACCTACGGGACTAGCGGGAGGGCCAACCGGGGAGCTGTTTTTT. Translated, it gives CASSPPTGLAGGPTGELFF.

This clonotype was found many times. The chain couples TRBV28 to TRBJ2-7, with a tentative D call TRBD2 (6 bases). This CDR3 contains 12 residues. Trimming took 5 bases from V and 6 from J, leaving 11 bases between them. Germline CDR1 MDHEN, CDR2 SYDVKM. CDR3 sequence (DNA): TGTGCCAGCAGTCCGGTGGGGGGCGAGCAGTACTTC. Translating it yields CASSPVGGEQYF.

The chain recombines TRBV4-1 with TRBJ1-5; D possibly corresponds to TRBD1 (5 bases). This CDR3 has 16 residues. CDR1 is MGHRA and CDR2 is YSYEKL in the germline V gene. V gave up 1 base and J gave up 1 base, with 11 bases separating them. The CDR3 coding sequence is TGCGCCAGCAGCCAAGTCTGGGGCAGGAGCAATCAGCCCCAGCATTTT. Residues: CASSQVWGRSNQPQHF.

This clonotype was recorded at least ten times. The chain has TRBV12-3 or TRBV12-4 and TRBJ1-4; D gene uncertain. Trimming removed 6 bases from V and 0 bases from J, with 11 bases in between. The CDR3 is 15 residues long. This CDR3 is CASRASGATNEKLFF. As DNA, the CDR3 is TGTGCCAGCAGAGCCTCGGGCGCAACTAATGAAAAACTGTTTTTT.

The CDR3 bases are TGTGCCAGTAGTATCCTAGCGGGGACGAACACCGGGGAGCTGTTTTTT. As protein: CASSILAGTNTGELFF. The V and J genes are TRBV19 and TRBJ2-2; 9 bases map to TRBD2. After removal of 3 bases from V and 0 bases from J, the junction contained 2 bases not matched to a gene. The CDR3 extends over 16 amino acids. Per the germline V gene, CDR1 is LNHDA and CDR2 is SQIVND (reference sequence).

This chain connects TRBV5-6 to TRBJ2-4; maybe TRBD1 (5 bases). CDR1 and CDR2 from the germline V gene are SGHDT and YYEEEE. V lost 0 bases and J lost 5, with 9 bases in between. The CDR3 is 14 amino acids. The DNA of the CDR3 is TGTGCCAGCAGCTTGGTAATAGGGGAAAACATTCAGTACTTC. Protein sequence: CASSLVIGENIQYF.

This clonotype appeared many times. The genes are TRBV11-2 and TRBJ2-1; 11 bases are shared with TRBD2. The CDR3 contains 15 residues. Germline V CDR1 and CDR2: SGHAT, FQNNGV. V lost 0 bases to trimming and J lost 10 bases; unmatched junction nucleotides: 5. CDR3 loop: CASSLDLAGGREQFF. In DNA form, the CDR3 reads TGTGCCAGCAGCTTAGATCTAGCGGGAGGTAGGGAGCAGTTCTTC.

The chain carries TRBV13 and TRBJ1-6; possibly TRBD1 for D (5 bases). The CDR3 is made up of 14 amino acids. CDR1 and CDR2 from the germline V gene are PRHDT and FYEKMQ (reference sequence). V was trimmed by 6 bases and J by 13 bases, leaving 19 bases between them. DNA for the CDR3: TGTGCCAGCAGTACCGGGCAGGCCGGGGGGCCCCTCCACTTT. This encodes CASSTGQAGGPLHF.

This clonotype was detected many times. The gene calls are TRBV12-3 or TRBV12-4 and TRBJ2-1, with 14 nucleotides matching TRBD2. Trimming removed 4 bases from V and 9 bases from J; junction bases left unmatched: 8. The length of the CDR3 is 16 residues. The CDR3 reads CASSSPGLAGVVEQFF. CDR3 nucleotides: TGTGCCAGCAGTTCTCCGGGACTAGCGGGAGTCGTTGAGCAGTTCTTC.

V gene TRBV30 combines with J gene TRBJ1-5, with 11 bases lining up with TRBD1. This CDR3 comprises 14 residues. V lost 2 bases, J lost 5 bases, and 2 bases stayed unmatched. Germline V gene lookup returns CDR1 GTSNPN and CDR2 SVGIG (reference sequence). CDR3 residues: CAWSRGQGDQPQHF. Written as DNA, the CDR3 is TGTGCCTGGAGTAGGGGACAGGGGGATCAGCCCCAGCATTTT.

V gene TRBV12-5 combines with J gene TRBJ2-1; D is ambiguous. Germline V gene lookup returns CDR1 LGHNT and CDR2 FRNRAP. The CDR3 runs 14 residues. Trimming cost V 7 bases and J 4 bases, with 14 bases left between them. CDR3 nucleotides: TGTGCTAGTGCCCCGCCCGGAACTTACAATGAGCAGTTCTTC. Residues: CASAPPGTYNEQFF.

This clonotype was seen at least ten times. CDR3 amino acids: CASSPDGHQPQHF. CDR3 coding DNA: TGTGCCAGCAGCCCGGACGGACATCAGCCCCAGCATTTT. The chain carries TRBV6-2 or TRBV6-3 and TRBJ1-5; D gene uncertain. Germline loops: CDR1 MNHEY, CDR2 SVGEGT. Trimming took off 6 bases at V and 5 bases at J, with 11 bases between the two ends. The CDR3 is 13 residues long.

A few counts support this clonotype. V usage is TRBV3-1 and J usage is TRBJ1-3; D unresolved. The CDR3 runs to 14 residues. Trimming stripped 2 bases from V and 0 bases from J, with 5 bases between. Per germline, CDR1 LGHDT and CDR2 YNNKEL (reference sequence). CDR3 residues: CASSQSDSGNTIYF. CDR3 nucleotide sequence: TGTGCCAGCAGCCAATCAGACTCTGGAAACACCATATATTTT.

At least ten counts were recorded for this clonotype. The chain has TRBV11-2 and TRBJ2-5, with a possible D match to TRBD1 (6 bases). This CDR3 contains 15 residues. Germline V lookup: CDR1 SGHAT, CDR2 FQNNGV. V lost 1 base and J lost 3, with 12 bases in between. The DNA of the CDR3 is TGTGCCAGCAGCTTAGTAGGGGGTTTTGAAGAGACCCAGTACTTC. Its translation is CASSLVGGFEETQYF.

This clonotype has only a few counts. The chain carries TRBV14 and TRBJ1-2; 8 bases are a match to TRBD1. The ends lost 1 base at V and 7 bases at J; junction bases unmatched: 17. The germline gives CDR1 SGHDN, CDR2 FVKESK. This CDR3 has 18 residues. The CDR3 region is CASSQVLNPGQALFGYTF. As DNA, the CDR3 is TGTGCCAGCAGCCAAGTTCTCAACCCGGGACAGGCCCTCTTTGGCTACACCTTC.

This clonotype was detected many times. The chain is built from TRBV30 and TRBJ1-1; D perhaps matches TRBD1 (5 bases). The CDR3 length is 10 residues. Germline V gene sequence: CDR1 GTSNPN, CDR2 SVGIG (reference sequence). The V end lost 7 bases, the J end lost 10 bases, and 13 bases lay between the germline ends. In DNA form, the CDR3 reads TGTGCCTTTAGGGACTATGTAGCTTTCTTT. Protein sequence: CAFRDYVAFF.

The chain is built from TRBV5-1 and TRBJ2-1; D might be TRBD1 (6 bases). Trimming left V 5 bases short and J 0 bases short, with 18 bases between. Looked up from germline, CDR1 is SGHRS and CDR2 is YFSETQ. The CDR3 is 17 amino acids. The CDR3 loop is CASRPNRVDSSYNEQFF. For the CDR3, the DNA is TGCGCCAGCAGACCCAACAGGGTCGATAGCTCCTACAATGAGCAGTTCTTC.

This clonotype was found a few times. The chain links TRBV7-8 to TRBJ2-1, with D possibly matching TRBD1 (6 bases). Germline assignment: CDR1 SGHVS and CDR2 FQNEAQ. Trimming left V 11 bases short and J 4 bases short, with 15 bases between. This CDR3 contains 13 residues. The CDR3 coding sequence is TGTGCCGGCGGCAGGGGCTCGTACAATGAGCAGTTCTTC. Its protein product is CAGGRGSYNEQFF. Full variable domain (missing parts from reference TRBV7-8 and TRBJ2-1): GAGVSQSPRYKVAKRGQDVALRCDPISGHVSLFWYQQALGQGPEFLTYFQNEAQLDKSGLPSDRFFAERPEGSVSTLKIQRTQQEDSAVYLCAGGRGSYNEQFFGPGTRLTVL.

The V gene is TRBV11-2, the J gene TRBJ2-1, with TRBD1 identical over 7 bases. V was clipped by 5 bases and J by 9 bases; unmatched bases: 7. This CDR3 contains 13 residues. From germline, CDR1 is SGHAT and CDR2 FQNNGV. This chain's CDR3 is CASSLQGTGEQFF. The CDR3 region has the DNA TGTGCCAGCAGCCTACAGGGGACCGGTGAGCAGTTCTTC.